These 12 T cell receptor beta chains share one sample of origin, sequenced in a study of T cell responses to AZD1222 COVID-19 vaccine. The data were produced by immunoSEQ multiplex PCR, yet TCRdb's version contains in-frame clones alone and is incomplete. The repertoire holds about 120,000 clones, 88% seen once, with 1.6% in the top ten. Sequencing used peripheral blood, obtained on day 0 of AZD1222 vaccination. Receptors originate from an adult in good health.

V is TRBV20-1 and J is TRBJ1-2; no clear D gene. Looked up from germline, CDR1 is DFQATT and CDR2 is SNEGSKA (reference sequence). The V gene lost 3 bases and the J gene lost 3 bases, with 17 bases spanning the gap. CDR3 length: 15 residues. CDR3 in DNA: TGCAGTGCTAGTGCCAGGCTAGGTTGGGACTATGGCTACACCTTC. Protein: CSASARLGWDYGYTF.

The chain carries TRBV6-1 and TRBJ1-1, with D perhaps matching TRBD1 (5 bases). V was clipped by 3 bases and J by 1 base, with 9 bases between them. CDR3 length: 14 amino acids. The germline CDR1 and CDR2 sequences are MNHNS and SASEGT. CDR3 bases: TGTGCCAGCAGTGAGGGGCCATCGAACACTGAAGCTTTCTTT. Translation gives CASSEGPSNTEAFF.

The chain has TRBV5-5 and TRBJ2-7; no clear D gene. The V end was cut by 0 bases, the J end by 6 bases, with 13 bases between. The CDR3 extends over 14 amino acids. Germline V gene data show CDR1 as SGHKS and CDR2 as YYEKEE (reference sequence). The CDR3 loop reads CASSLGPTTTEQYF. The CDR3 DNA sequence: TGTGCCAGCAGCTTGGGTCCAACTACTACCGAGCAGTACTTC.

The chain is built from TRBV7-2 and TRBJ1-1; D possibly corresponds to TRBD1 (5 bases). The germline V and J ends were trimmed by 5 bases and 8 bases, with 15 bases remaining between them. The CDR3 has 13 residues. Germline CDR1 reads SGHTA; CDR2 reads FQGNSA. The CDR3 region has the DNA TGTGCCAGCAGCGGGAGGGCAGGGATAGAAGCTTTCTTT. The encoded protein is CASSGRAGIEAFF.

This chain uses TRBV5-4 with TRBJ1-5; weak D call: TRBD1 (6 bases). The germline V gene encodes CDR1 SGHNT and CDR2 YYREEE (reference sequence). This CDR3 is built from 13 residues. Trimming pared 0 bases from V and 6 bases from J, leaving 7 bases between. The CDR3 spells CASSLGGGQPQHF. CDR3 nucleotide sequence: TGTGCCAGCAGCTTGGGAGGGGGTCAGCCCCAGCATTTT.

The genes are TRBV5-1 and TRBJ1-5; a weak D match, TRBD1 (5 bases). Per germline, CDR1 SGHRS and CDR2 YFSETQ. V was pared by 4 bases and J by 5 bases, with 16 bases between. There are 15 residues in the CDR3. The CDR3, as DNA: TGCGCCAGCAGCCAAGGCGGGGGTGATTATCAGCCCCAGCATTTT. Encoded protein: CASSQGGGDYQPQHF.

This sequence joins TRBV10-3 and TRBJ1-5; 7 nucleotides agree with TRBD1. The CDR3 sequence is 16 residues long. The ends lost 0 bases at V and 4 bases at J; junction bases unmatched: 6. Germline V lookup: CDR1 ENHRY, CDR2 SYGVKD. The CDR3 loop is CAISESQGKGNQPQHF. The DNA for the CDR3 is TGTGCCATCAGTGAGTCACAGGGGAAGGGTAATCAGCCCCAGCATTTT.

J is TRBJ2-7 and V is TRBV2, with D possibly matching TRBD2 (5 bases). The germline CDR1 and CDR2 sequences are SNHLY and FYNNEI. V gave up 5 bases and J gave up 4 bases, with 15 bases separating them. The CDR3 runs 14 residues. CDR3 amino acids: CASSLQPVAYEQYF. The CDR3, as DNA: TGTGCCAGCAGTCTTCAGCCTGTAGCGTACGAGCAGTACTTC.

CDR3 nucleotides: TGCAGCGTTGATCTTGCGACCCAGTACTTC. It is translated as CSVDLATQYF. The rearrangement joins TRBV29-1 to TRBJ2-5; D gene ambiguous. Between the trimmed V and J ends, which lost 3 bases and 7 bases, there was a span of 6 bases. Germline CDR1 reads SQVTM; CDR2 reads ANQGSEA. The CDR3 consists of 10 residues.

The chain has TRBV6-5 and TRBJ1-6, with D possibly matching TRBD1 (5 bases). The CDR3 totals 15 residues. Between the trimmed V and J ends, which lost 7 bases and 0 bases, there was a span of 10 bases. CDR1 MNHEY and CDR2 SVGAGI come from the germline V gene. The CDR3 spells CASIGGSSYNSPLHF. DNA for the CDR3: TGTGCCAGCATCGGGGGGAGCTCCTATAATTCACCCCTCCACTTT.

V gene TRBV27 combines with J gene TRBJ2-7, with 7 bases fitting TRBD1. The CDR3 spans 15 residues. The J segment lost 4 bases and the V segment lost 0 bases, leaving 6 bases of the junction unmatched. Per the germline V gene, CDR1 is MNHEY and CDR2 is SMNVEV (reference sequence). CDR3 amino acids: CASSLSAGGRYEQYF. As DNA, the CDR3 is TGTGCCAGCAGTTTATCGGCAGGGGGTAGGTACGAGCAGTACTTC.

This clone appeared a few times. V usage is TRBV7-9 and J usage is TRBJ2-7; D perhaps matches TRBD2 (7 bases). Germline loops: CDR1 SEHNR, CDR2 FQNEAQ (reference sequence). Trimming left V 4 bases short and J 3 bases short, with 19 bases between. This CDR3 has 16 residues. The CDR3 coding sequence is TGTGCCAGCAGCTATGCCCCGGGGAGGGGGGACTACGAGCAGTACTTC. It is translated as CASSYAPGRGDYEQYF. The full variable domain, with the rest looked up from reference TRBV7-9 and TRBJ2-7, is DTGVSQNPRHKITKRGQNVTFRCDPISEHNRLYWYRQTLGQGPEFLTYFQNEAQLEKSRLLSDRFSAERPKGSFSTLEIQRTEQGDSAMYLCASSYAPGRGDYEQYFGPGTRLTVT.